The clone carrying this T cell receptor (beta chain) came up a few times. Libraries were prepared by immunoSEQ multiplex PCR; TCRdb keeps only in-frame clonotypes and omits some of them. Of hundreds of thousands of clones in the sample, roughly nine tenths were seen once. This sample is part of a study of blood T cell repertoires in COVID-19. On the study more broadly: COVID-19 samples, acute and convalescent, were from the United States, Italy and Spain.

This CDR3 spans 16 amino acids. Germline CDR1 SGHVS, CDR2 FNYEAQ. Trimming cost V 0 bases and J 10 bases; bases outside gene matches: 8. The sequenced sample consisted of PBMCs or T cells enriched from blood (not recorded which). This TCR was recovered from a man between 60 and 75 years old who had recovered from COVID-19. This sequence joins TRBV7-6 and TRBJ2-1; 11 bases agree with TRBD1. In DNA, the CDR3 is TGTGCCAGCAGCTTAGCCGGGACAGGGGGATCCCGGGAGCAGTTCTTC. Translation gives CASSLAGTGGSREQFF. Full variable domain (missing parts from reference TRBV7-6 and TRBJ2-1): GAGVSQSPRYKVTKRGQDVALRCDPISGHVSLYWYRQALGQGPEFLTYFNYEAQQDKSGLPNDRFSAERPEGSISTLTIQRTEQRDSAMYRCASSLAGTGGSREQFFGPGTRLTVL.